This TCR beta chain was documented in a study of CXCR3-negative and CXCR3-positive naive CD8 T cells. General study findings and limits: After cryopreservation, CXCR3 expression dropped partially; most assays used fresh PBMCs. Relative to memory CD8+ cells, whose diversity was much lower, both naive subsets had comparably high diversity.

This clonotype is classed as medium-sized by frequency. The target antigen is unknown. The libraries of TRB cDNA were prepared using 5' RACE with UMI labels. Reanalyzing the 5' RACE reads, TCRdb keeps one entry per CDR3 protein, without DNA. Here the sample table reports around 6,000 distinct CDR3 sequences. The CDR3 has 11 residues. Sorts that each held 300,000 cells were run in triplicate for every CD8+ T cell subset. Those CD8+ T cells considered naive were CD45RO-CCR7+CD27+CD95-. The chain couples TRBV21-1 to TRBJ2-1; TCRdb's D gene call, TRBD2, goes unchecked for lack of DNA. TRBV21-1 constitutes a pseudogene. This clonotype was obtained from a human donor in good health. Some clones in this sample may be carry-over from other donors' samples. Specimen: naive CXCR3- CD8+ T cells from blood. Subset of the sample: CD45RO-CCR7+CD27+CD95- naive CD8+ T cells lacking CXCR3 (TNR3-). CDR3 amino acids: CASHGEDEQFF.